This TCR beta chain is from a study of T cells in Graves' hyperthyroidism and ophthalmopathy. Study context: Blood was drawn when the patient was first diagnosed and still untreated. General study points: Ophthalmopathy, which appeared later, was predicted by the model a median roughly 6.6 months before onset.

After removal of 4 bases from V and 6 bases from J, the junction contained 19 bases not matched to a gene. The CDR3 extends over 20 amino acids. When ophthalmopathy did not progress within 18 months, Graves' hyperthyroidism was considered stable. Used for diagnoses were clinical symptoms, serum thyroxine and TRAb, thyroid ultrasound and orbital computed tomography. This clonotype has just one count. Its target is unknown. Using RNA transcripts as the source, TCR beta CDR3 regions were amplified. During a first-round RT-PCR of the TCR CDR3, the HTBI primer set was used. TCRdb analysed the multiplex PCR reads with MiXCR anew, one entry per CDR3 protein. The sample lists more than 600,000 distinct CDR3 sequences, about 16% seen once, with around 7.7% in the top ten.

The gene calls are TRBV12-3 or TRBV12-4 and TRBJ2-3; 13 nucleotides align to TRBD2. Source material: blood. The sequence was obtained from a man between 18 and 35 years old with Graves' hyperthyroidism. CDR3 coding DNA: TGTGCCAGCAGTTCTACACTCATTTATTCAGGGACTAGCGGGACTGATACGCAGTATTTT. It yields the protein CASSSTLIYSGTSGTDTQYF.